Listed below are T cell receptor beta chains from one sample, sequenced in a study of a mutant IDH1 vaccine in newly diagnosed glioma. Only in-frame clones appear in the TCRdb table, and some are missing; sequencing was by immunoSEQ multiplex PCR. Of roughly 15,000 clones listed, 85% to 90% are singletons. This specimen consisted of PBMCs, obtained from a glioma patient treated with radiotherapy, temozolomide or both. These receptor sequences come from a woman aged 40 to 50 with glioma. Some clones in this sample may be carry-over from other donors' samples. Both conserved end residues are part of each CDR3. A D gene is named only where the DNA matches it firmly. Part of the rows lack a size; the others show once, few, many or a class for expanded clones.

j_call	clone_size	cdr3_length	v_call	d_call	cdr3_aa	cdr3_nt
TRBJ2-7	once	13	TRBV25-1	TRBD1	CATRTGGSYEQYF	TGTGCCACCAGGACAGGGGGCTCCTACGAGCAGTACTTC
TRBJ2-5	.	13	TRBV19	.	CASSIATLETQYF	TGTGCCAGTAGTATAGCAACACTGGAGACCCAGTACTTC
TRBJ2-7	.	15	TRBV5-1	TRBD1	CASSSHGQGASEQYF	TGCGCCAGCAGCTCCCACGGACAGGGGGCGAGCGAGCAGTACTTC
TRBJ1-2	few	17	TRBV27	.	CASTSRHTGSSFYGYTF	TGTGCCAGCACATCCCGGCATACAGGGTCGAGTTTCTATGGCTACACCTTC
TRBJ2-1	.	15	TRBV7-9	TRBD2	CASSVVTSPDNEQFF	TGTGCCAGCAGCGTAGTGACTAGCCCCGACAATGAGCAGTTCTTC
TRBJ1-1	.	13	TRBV5-1	.	CASSPGIDTEAFF	TGCGCCAGCAGCCCGGGTATAGACACTGAAGCTTTCTTT
TRBJ2-3	.	15	TRBV4-1	TRBD2	CASRGASGSTDTQYF	TGCGCCAGCAGAGGAGCTAGCGGAAGCACAGATACGCAGTATTTT
TRBJ2-5	.	15	TRBV9	TRBD2	CASSISGRGGETQYF	TGTGCCAGCAGCATTAGCGGGAGGGGGGGAGAGACCCAGTACTTC
TRBJ2-3	.	16	TRBV7-9	.	CASSLMKNPSTDTQYF	TGTGCCAGCAGCTTAATGAAAAACCCTAGCACAGATACGCAGTATTTT
TRBJ1-1	.	14	TRBV6-6	.	CASSPTVVDTEAFF	TGTGCCAGCAGCCCCACCGTAGTTGACACTGAAGCTTTCTTT
TRBJ1-2	.	13	TRBV2	.	CASYRTEAGGYTF	TGTGCCAGCTACCGGACAGAGGCAGGCGGCTACACCTTC
TRBJ2-7	.	13	TRBV7-6	.	CASSPRFFYEQYF	TGTGCCAGCAGCCCGCGATTCTTTTACGAGCAGTACTTC
TRBJ1-2	once	13	TRBV27	.	CASSLRGNYGYTF	TGTGCCAGCAGTTTAAGGGGAAACTATGGCTACACCTTC
TRBJ1-1	.	14	TRBV7-9	.	CASREQGGESEAFF	TGTGCCAGCAGGGAACAGGGCGGGGAGTCTGAAGCTTTCTTT
TRBJ1-2	.	15	TRBV7-9	.	CASSLAAGPNYGYTF	TGTGCCAGCAGCTTAGCGGCGGGACCGAACTATGGCTACACCTTC
TRBJ1-2	.	16	TRBV28	TRBD1	CASTPTGQGQTGGYTF	TGTGCCAGCACCCCCACGGGACAGGGGCAAACTGGCGGCTACACCTTC
TRBJ2-1	.	14	TRBV5-1	.	CASSLELGRNEQFF	TGCGCCAGCAGCTTGGAGCTGGGGCGCAATGAGCAGTTCTTC
TRBJ2-7	.	16	TRBV25-1	.	CASSGWDTSQSSEQYF	TGTGCCAGCAGTGGCTGGGACACCTCCCAAAGCTCCGAGCAGTACTTC
TRBJ1-1	.	15	TRBV4-1	TRBD1	CASSPTGAVNTEAFF	TGCGCCAGCAGCCCCACAGGGGCGGTCAACACTGAAGCTTTCTTT
TRBJ1-1	once	13	TRBV27	.	CASSPRPGTQAFF	TGTGCCAGCAGTCCTCGACCGGGGACTCAAGCTTTCTTT
TRBJ2-1	.	15	TRBV11-3	TRBD1	CASSYDRAPYNEQFF	TGTGCCAGCAGCTATGACAGGGCACCCTACAATGAGCAGTTCTTC
TRBJ1-2	.	16	TRBV18	.	CASSPPASRDTYGYTF	TGTGCCAGCTCACCCCCGGCGTCCAGGGACACCTATGGCTACACCTTC
TRBJ2-2	.	14	TRBV19	TRBD2	CASSIGTNPGELFF	TGTGCCAGTAGTATCGGGACTAACCCCGGGGAGCTGTTTTTT
TRBJ1-1	.	14	TRBV5-1	.	CASSLVRAGTEAFF	TGCGCCAGCAGCTTGGTTCGGGCGGGCACTGAAGCTTTCTTT
TRBJ2-7	.	12	TRBV29-1	.	CSVWGVEYEQYF	TGCAGCGTTTGGGGGGTGGAATACGAGCAGTACTTC
TRBJ1-2	.	15	TRBV14	TRBD1	CASSPDRQGFYGYTF	TGTGCCAGCAGCCCGGACAGGCAGGGTTTTTATGGCTACACCTTC
TRBJ1-1	.	15	TRBV7-9	.	CASSLGRDWNTEAFF	TGTGCCAGCAGCCTCGGACGGGACTGGAACACTGAAGCTTTCTTT
TRBJ2-3	.	15	TRBV15	.	CATSRDRGSPDTQYF	TGTGCCACCAGCAGAGATCGGGGGTCCCCAGATACGCAGTATTTT
TRBJ2-2	.	16	TRBV6-4	TRBD1	CASSATGTGGPGELFF	TGTGCCAGCAGCGCCACCGGGACAGGGGGCCCCGGGGAGCTGTTTTTT
TRBJ1-1	.	13	TRBV5-4	.	CASSLEAGAEAFF	TGTGCCAGCAGCTTGGAGGCAGGGGCCGAAGCTTTCTTT
TRBJ2-1	.	15	TRBV7-8	TRBD1	CASSSRDRGGNEQFF	TGTGCCAGCAGCTCCCGGGACAGGGGTGGGAATGAGCAGTTCTTC
TRBJ1-1	.	12	TRBV6-1	.	CASSEDVSEAFF	TGTGCCAGCAGTGAAGACGTCAGCGAAGCTTTCTTT